The sequence of this T cell receptor (beta chain) was determined in a study of blood T cell repertoires in COVID-19. Study-level background: PBMCs, B-cell-depleted T cells, or T cells provided the cDNA or gDNA that made up the material.

This table comes from immunoSEQ multiplex PCR, and its TCRdb copy is limited to in-frame clones, with some not included. The sample holds fewer than 400,000 clones; approximately 89% are singletons and the top ten take less than 5.5%. The CDR3 is 13 amino acids. V was cut by 6 bases and J by 5 bases, with 10 bases left in between. Looked up from germline, CDR1 is WNHNN and CDR2 is SYGVQD (reference sequence). This TCR was sampled from a man younger than 45 who had recovered from COVID-19. The specimen was PBMCs or T cells enriched from blood (not recorded which). This sequence joins TRBV10-1 and TRBJ2-2; unclear D gene. CDR3 sequence (DNA): TGCGCCAGCAGGACGGAACTAACCGGGGAGCTGTTTTTT. It encodes CASRTELTGELFF.